This is a list of T cell receptor beta chains from one sample in a study of Tregs in tolerant kidney transplant recipients. Assay used: immunoSEQ multiplex PCR; TCRdb lists only in-frame clones, some missing. The table shows tens of thousands of clones, with less than 95% occurring only once. The sequences come from Tregs from blood, collected before the transplant. These receptors came from a human donor who received a combined kidney and bone marrow transplant. The CDR3 runs from the conserved cysteine through the conserved F or W. Fields, in order: V gene, clone size, D gene, J gene, CDR3 DNA, CDR3 protein. The D gene is left open where the match is weak. The size entry is marked missing in some rows and otherwise reads once, few, many or a size class.

v_call: TRBV29-1; clone_size: .; d_call: TRBD1; j_call: TRBJ1-2; cdr3_nt: TGCAGCGTTCTACCGGGACAGGGCTATGGCTACACCTTC; cdr3_aa: CSVLPGQGYGYTF
v_call: TRBV9; clone_size: .; d_call: TRBD1; j_call: TRBJ1-1; cdr3_nt: TGTGCCAGCAGCGTAGGACCTGGGACAGACACTGAAGCTTTCTTT; cdr3_aa: CASSVGPGTDTEAFF
v_call: TRBV28; clone_size: .; d_call: .; j_call: TRBJ1-1; cdr3_nt: TGTGCCAGCATCCCTGCGGGGAGGTTCTCTGAAGCTTTCTTT; cdr3_aa: CASIPAGRFSEAFF
v_call: TRBV6-5; clone_size: .; d_call: TRBD2; j_call: TRBJ2-2; cdr3_nt: TGTGCCAGCCGTCTGTCCGGGGGGGCCGGGGAGCTGTTTTTT; cdr3_aa: CASRLSGGAGELFF
v_call: TRBV2; clone_size: .; d_call: .; j_call: TRBJ2-1; cdr3_nt: TGTGCCAGCACGAGTCGCGGCCCAAACAATGAGCAGTTCTTC; cdr3_aa: CASTSRGPNNEQFF
v_call: TRBV19; clone_size: few; d_call: TRBD2; j_call: TRBJ2-7; cdr3_nt: TGTGCCAGTAGTATAAAAGGCCTAGCGGGAGGGGACGAGCAGTACTTC; cdr3_aa: CASSIKGLAGGDEQYF
v_call: TRBV7-8; clone_size: .; d_call: TRBD2; j_call: TRBJ2-1; cdr3_nt: TGTGCCAGCAGCTTAGGACTAGCGGGAGAGTACAATGAGCAGTTCTTC; cdr3_aa: CASSLGLAGEYNEQFF
v_call: TRBV5-1; clone_size: .; d_call: TRBD1; j_call: TRBJ1-4; cdr3_nt: TGCGCCAGCAGCTTGGCCCCAGGGGGGGATGAAAAACTGTTTTTT; cdr3_aa: CASSLAPGGDEKLFF
v_call: TRBV7-2; clone_size: .; d_call: .; j_call: TRBJ2-1; cdr3_nt: TGTGCCAGCAGCTCCTCACTTTACAATGAGCAGTTCTTC; cdr3_aa: CASSSSLYNEQFF
v_call: TRBV5-1; clone_size: .; d_call: TRBD1; j_call: TRBJ1-4; cdr3_nt: TGCGCCAGCAGCACCGGGACAGGGATCCTGGTTGCCGAAAAACTGTTTTTT; cdr3_aa: CASSTGTGILVAEKLFF
v_call: TRBV28; clone_size: .; d_call: .; j_call: TRBJ2-5; cdr3_nt: TGTGCCAGCAGTTTGTCCGAGGGGGGGTTCGTCTCCCGGCTTGGAGAGACCCAGTACTTC; cdr3_aa: CASSLSEGGFVSRLGETQYF
v_call: TRBV5-8; clone_size: .; d_call: TRBD1; j_call: TRBJ2-1; cdr3_nt: TGTGCCAGCAGCTTCTGGCAGGGGGCTGTGAATGAGCAGTTCTTC; cdr3_aa: CASSFWQGAVNEQFF
v_call: TRBV5-1; clone_size: once; d_call: TRBD1; j_call: TRBJ1-1; cdr3_nt: TGCGCCAGCAGCACGGACAGGGACACTGAAGCTTTCTTT; cdr3_aa: CASSTDRDTEAFF
v_call: TRBV10-3; clone_size: .; d_call: .; j_call: TRBJ1-1; cdr3_nt: TGTGCCATCAGTGAGTCATTGGGGGGATTGAGGACTGAAGCTTTCTTT; cdr3_aa: CAISESLGGLRTEAFF
v_call: TRBV20-1; clone_size: .; d_call: .; j_call: TRBJ2-7; cdr3_nt: TGCAGTGCCACTACCTACGAGCAGTACTTC; cdr3_aa: CSATTYEQYF
v_call: TRBV7-2; clone_size: .; d_call: TRBD2; j_call: TRBJ2-1; cdr3_nt: TGTGCCAGCAGCTTATCTAGCGGGATTTACAATGAGCAGTTCTTC; cdr3_aa: CASSLSSGIYNEQFF
v_call: TRBV6-1; clone_size: .; d_call: TRBD1; j_call: TRBJ1-5; cdr3_nt: TGTGCCAGCACACATGGACAGGGGGGACAGCCCCAGCATTTT; cdr3_aa: CASTHGQGGQPQHF
v_call: TRBV18; clone_size: .; d_call: TRBD2; j_call: TRBJ2-1; cdr3_nt: TGTGCCAGCTCACCGTTAGCGGGAGTAAATGGGAATGAGCAGTTCTTC; cdr3_aa: CASSPLAGVNGNEQFF
v_call: TRBV4-3; clone_size: .; d_call: TRBD1; j_call: TRBJ2-7; cdr3_nt: TGCGCCAGCAGCCCGACGGGACAGGGGTGGTACGAGCAGTACTTC; cdr3_aa: CASSPTGQGWYEQYF
v_call: TRBV9; clone_size: .; d_call: .; j_call: TRBJ2-2; cdr3_nt: TGTGCCAGCAGCGTAAGTCCGAACACCGGGGAGCTGTTTTTT; cdr3_aa: CASSVSPNTGELFF
v_call: TRBV18; clone_size: .; d_call: TRBD2; j_call: TRBJ2-7; cdr3_nt: TGTGCCAGCTCACCGGGGACTAGCGGGAGTCTGAACGAGCAGTACTTC; cdr3_aa: CASSPGTSGSLNEQYF
v_call: TRBV7-3; clone_size: once; d_call: TRBD2; j_call: TRBJ2-2; cdr3_nt: TGTGCCAGCAGTTCGGGCGGGAGAAATACCGGGGAGCTGTTTTTT; cdr3_aa: CASSSGGRNTGELFF